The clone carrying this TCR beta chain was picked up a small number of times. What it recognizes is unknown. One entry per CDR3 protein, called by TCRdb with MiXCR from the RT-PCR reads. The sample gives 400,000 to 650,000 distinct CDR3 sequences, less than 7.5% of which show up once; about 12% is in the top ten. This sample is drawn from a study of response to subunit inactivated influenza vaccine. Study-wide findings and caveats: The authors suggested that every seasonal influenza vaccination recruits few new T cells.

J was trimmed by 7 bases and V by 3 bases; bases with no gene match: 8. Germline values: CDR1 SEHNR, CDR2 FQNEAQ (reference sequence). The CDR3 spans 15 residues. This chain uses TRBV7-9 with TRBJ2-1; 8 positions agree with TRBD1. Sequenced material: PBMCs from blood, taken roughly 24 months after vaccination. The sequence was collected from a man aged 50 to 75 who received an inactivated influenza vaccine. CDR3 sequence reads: CASSLRRGLSNEQFF. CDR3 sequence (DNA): TGTGCCAGCAGCTTGCGCAGGGGGCTTTCGAATGAGCAGTTCTTC. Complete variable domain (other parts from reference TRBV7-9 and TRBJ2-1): DTGVSQNPRHKITKRGQNVTFRCDPISEHNRLYWYRQTLGQGPEFLTYFQNEAQLEKSRLLSDRFSAERPKGSFSTLEIQRTEQGDSAMYLCASSLRRGLSNEQFFGPGTRLTVL.